What follows is one T cell receptor beta chain and its context. Its antigen is still unknown. The data were obtained in a study of cytomegalovirus exposure and HLA in healthy donors. General study results and limits: Later analysis identified about 18,000 TCR beta sequences associated with HLA alleles, using a false discovery rate threshold of 0.05. Roughly even sequencing depth across donors was the assumption behind the presence/absence analyses.

Germline V gene data show CDR1 as SGHNT and CDR2 as YYREEE (reference sequence). The CDR3 is 15 residues long. V was cut by 1 base and J by 0 bases, with 7 bases left in between. Primers included in the PCR were 60 Vbeta and 13 Jbeta primers. The repertoire was sequenced with immunoSEQ multiplex PCR; TCRdb's copy has only in-frame clones and lacks some. The sample gives over 95,000 clones, over 60% of which show up once; about 8.3% is in the top ten. The TCR was taken from a man aged 18 to 29 in good health and CMV-seropositive. The chain is built from TRBV5-4 and TRBJ2-2; D is uncertain. The sequencing input was PBMCs. CDR3 sequence reads: CASSLTNANTGELFF. CDR3 DNA sequence: TGTGCCAGCAGCTTGACAAACGCGAACACCGGGGAGCTGTTTTTT.